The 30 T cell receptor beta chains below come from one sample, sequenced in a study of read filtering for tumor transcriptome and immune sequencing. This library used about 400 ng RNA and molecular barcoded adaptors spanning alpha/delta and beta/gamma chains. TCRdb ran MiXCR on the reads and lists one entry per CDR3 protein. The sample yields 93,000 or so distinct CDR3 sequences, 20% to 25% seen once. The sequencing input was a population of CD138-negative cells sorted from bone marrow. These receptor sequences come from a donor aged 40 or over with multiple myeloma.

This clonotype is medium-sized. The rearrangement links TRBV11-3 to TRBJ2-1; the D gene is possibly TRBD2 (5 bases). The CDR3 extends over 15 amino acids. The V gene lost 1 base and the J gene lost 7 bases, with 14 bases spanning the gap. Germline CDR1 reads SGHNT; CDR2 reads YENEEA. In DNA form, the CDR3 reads TGTGCCAGCAGCTTAGGCGGGTTTCTCTATAATGAGCAGTTCTTC. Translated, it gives CASSLGGFLYNEQFF.

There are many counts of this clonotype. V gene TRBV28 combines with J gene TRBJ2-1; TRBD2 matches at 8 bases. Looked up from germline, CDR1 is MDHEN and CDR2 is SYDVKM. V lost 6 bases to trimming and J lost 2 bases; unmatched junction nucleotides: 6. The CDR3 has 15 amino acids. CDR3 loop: CASSRQRGPYNEQFF. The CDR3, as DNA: TGTGCCAGCAGCCGGCAGCGGGGGCCCTACAATGAGCAGTTCTTC. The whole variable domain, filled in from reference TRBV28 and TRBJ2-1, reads DVKVTQSSRYLVKRTGEKVFLECVQDMDHENMFWYRQDPGLGLRLIYFSYDVKMKEKGDIPEGYSVSREKKERFSLILESASTNQTSMYLCASSRQRGPYNEQFFGPGTRLTVL.

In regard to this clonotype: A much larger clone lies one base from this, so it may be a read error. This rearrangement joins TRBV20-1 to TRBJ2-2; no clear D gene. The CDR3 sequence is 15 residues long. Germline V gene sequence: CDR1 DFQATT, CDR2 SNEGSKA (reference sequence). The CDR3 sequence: CSARDRHSNAGELFF. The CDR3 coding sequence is TGCAGTGCTAGAGATAGACACTCGAACGCCGGGGAGCTGTTTTTT.

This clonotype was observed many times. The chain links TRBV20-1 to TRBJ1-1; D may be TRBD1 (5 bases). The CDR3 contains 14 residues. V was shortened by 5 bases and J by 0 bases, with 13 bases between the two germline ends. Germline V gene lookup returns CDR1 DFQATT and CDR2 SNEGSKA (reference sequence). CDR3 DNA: TGCAGTGCTCCACGACAGAAAATGAACACTGAAGCTTTCTTT. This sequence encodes CSAPRQKMNTEAFF.

Written as DNA, the CDR3 is TGTGCCAGCTCACCGCAGAGGGGGCGGGAAGAAGCTTTCTTT. Its translation: CASSPQRGREEAFF. This chain connects TRBV18 to TRBJ1-1; 7 bases are shared with TRBD1. The CDR3 is made up of 14 amino acids. Germline CDR1 and CDR2: KGHSH and LQKENI. V lost 3 bases and J lost 8; bases outside the gene matches: 9.

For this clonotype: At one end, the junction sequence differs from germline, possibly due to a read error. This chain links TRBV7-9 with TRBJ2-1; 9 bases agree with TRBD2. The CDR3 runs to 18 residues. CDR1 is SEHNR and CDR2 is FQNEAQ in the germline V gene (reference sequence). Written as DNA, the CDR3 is TGTGTCAGCAGCATAGCGGAAGTATCGCGGGGGGGGAACAATGAGCAGTTCTTC. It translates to CVSSIAEVSRGGNNEQFF.

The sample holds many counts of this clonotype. In DNA, the CDR3 is TGTGCCAGCAGTTTAGGGCAGCCCCAGCATTTT. It specifies CASSLGQPQHF. This rearrangement joins TRBV12-3 or TRBV12-4 to TRBJ1-5; unclear D gene. CDR3 length: 11 amino acids. V was clipped by 1 base and J by 7 bases, with 2 bases between them.

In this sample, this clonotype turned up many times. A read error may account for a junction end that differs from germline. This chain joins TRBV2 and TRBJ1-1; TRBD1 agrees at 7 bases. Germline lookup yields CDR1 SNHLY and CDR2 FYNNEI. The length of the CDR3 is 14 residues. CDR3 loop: CASGRQGLKTEAFF. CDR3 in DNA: TGTGCCAGCGGGAGACAGGGCCTGAAAACTGAAGCTTTCTTT.

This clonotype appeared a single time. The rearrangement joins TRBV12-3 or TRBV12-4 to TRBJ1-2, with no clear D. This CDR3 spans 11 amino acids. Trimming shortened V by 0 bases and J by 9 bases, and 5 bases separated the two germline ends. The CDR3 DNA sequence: TGTGCCAGCAGTTTAGCGTCGAGCTACACCTTC. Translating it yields CASSLASSYTF.

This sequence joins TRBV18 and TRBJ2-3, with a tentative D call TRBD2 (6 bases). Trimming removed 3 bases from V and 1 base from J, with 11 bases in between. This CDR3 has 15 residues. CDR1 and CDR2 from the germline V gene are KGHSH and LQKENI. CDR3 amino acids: CASSPPSAGTDTQYF. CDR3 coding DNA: TGTGCCAGCTCACCCCCTAGCGCCGGCACAGATACGCAGTATTTT.

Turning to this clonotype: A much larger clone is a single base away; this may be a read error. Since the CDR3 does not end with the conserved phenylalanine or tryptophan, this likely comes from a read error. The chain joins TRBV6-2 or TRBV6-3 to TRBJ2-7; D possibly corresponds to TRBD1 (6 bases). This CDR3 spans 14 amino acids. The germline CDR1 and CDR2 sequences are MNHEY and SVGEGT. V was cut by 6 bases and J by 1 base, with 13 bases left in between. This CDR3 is CASRRQDRSYEQYI. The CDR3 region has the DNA TGTGCCAGCAGGCGACAGGATAGGTCCTACGAGCAGTACATC.

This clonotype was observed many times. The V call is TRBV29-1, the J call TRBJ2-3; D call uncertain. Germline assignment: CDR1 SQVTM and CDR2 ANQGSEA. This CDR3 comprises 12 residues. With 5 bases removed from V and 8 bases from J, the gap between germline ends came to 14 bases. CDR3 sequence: CSVLLMELTQYF. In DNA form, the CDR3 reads TGCAGCGTTCTGCTTATGGAACTTACGCAGTATTTT.

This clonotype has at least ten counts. The CDR3 reads CASSRDRYNEQFF. CDR3 in DNA: TGCGCCAGCAGCCGCGACAGATACAATGAGCAGTTCTTC. This chain links TRBV4-1 with TRBJ2-1; D might be TRBD1 (5 bases). The CDR3 is 13 amino acids. The V and J ends lost 4 bases and 4 bases respectively, with 8 bases between them. Germline-derived CDR1 and CDR2 are MGHRA and YSYEKL.

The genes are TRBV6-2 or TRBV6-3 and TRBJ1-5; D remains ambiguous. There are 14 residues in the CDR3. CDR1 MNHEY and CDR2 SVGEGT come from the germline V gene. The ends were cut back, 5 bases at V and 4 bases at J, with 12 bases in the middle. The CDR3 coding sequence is TGTGCCAGCAGTGCCCGGACCCCTAATCAGCCCCAGCATTTT. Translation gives CASSARTPNQPQHF.

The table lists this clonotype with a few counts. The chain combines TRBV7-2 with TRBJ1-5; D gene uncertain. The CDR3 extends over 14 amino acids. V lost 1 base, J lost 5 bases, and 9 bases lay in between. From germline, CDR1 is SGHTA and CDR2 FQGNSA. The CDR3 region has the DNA TGTGCCAGCAGCTTAGGAGAGGGTTATCAGCCCCAGCATTTT. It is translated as CASSLGEGYQPQHF.

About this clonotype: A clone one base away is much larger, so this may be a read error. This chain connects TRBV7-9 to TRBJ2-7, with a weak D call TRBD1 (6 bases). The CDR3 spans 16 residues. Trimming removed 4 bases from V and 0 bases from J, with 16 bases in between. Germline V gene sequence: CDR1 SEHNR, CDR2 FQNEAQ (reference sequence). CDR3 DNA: TGTGCCAGCAGCTCTAGTTACCAGGACAGCTCCTACGAGCAGTACTTC. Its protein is CASSSSYQDSSYEQYF.

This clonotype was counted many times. Here the CDR3 DNA reads TGTGCCAGCAGAATAGCAGGGGGATATTCACCCCTCCACTTT. This gives the protein CASRIAGGYSPLHF. The rearrangement links TRBV11-2 to TRBJ1-6, with TRBD1 matching 7 bases. The germline V gene encodes CDR1 SGHAT and CDR2 FQNNGV. CDR3 length equals 14 residues. The trim removed 6 bases at V and 8 bases at J, leaving 7 bases unmatched. The whole variable domain, remainder taken from reference TRBV11-2 and TRBJ1-6, is EAGVAQSPRYKIIEKRQSVAFWCNPISGHATLYWYQQILGQGPKLLIQFQNNGVVDDSQLPKDRFSAERLKGVDSTLKIQPAKLEDSAVYLCASRIAGGYSPLHFGNGTRLTVT.

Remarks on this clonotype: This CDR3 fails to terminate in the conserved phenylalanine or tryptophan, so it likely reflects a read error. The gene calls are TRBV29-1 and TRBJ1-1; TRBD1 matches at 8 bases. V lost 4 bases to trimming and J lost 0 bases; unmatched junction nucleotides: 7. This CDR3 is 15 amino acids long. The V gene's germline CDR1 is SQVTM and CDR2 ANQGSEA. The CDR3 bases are TGCAGCGTTGCCCCGGACAGGGTTCTGAACACTGAAGCTTTCTAT. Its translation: CSVAPDRVLNTEAFY.

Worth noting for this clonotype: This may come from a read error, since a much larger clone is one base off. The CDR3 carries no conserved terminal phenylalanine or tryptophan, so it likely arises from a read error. This CDR3 is CASSLQGGGTEAFC. The DNA for the CDR3 is TGCGCCAGCAGCTTGCAGGGGGGGGGCACTGAAGCTTTCTGT. V and J are TRBV5-1 and TRBJ1-1, with 7 bases identical to TRBD1. Germline CDR1 reads SGHRS; CDR2 reads YFSETQ. With 1 base clipped from V and 4 bases from J, the junction kept 4 bases outside the gene matches. The CDR3 extends over 14 amino acids.

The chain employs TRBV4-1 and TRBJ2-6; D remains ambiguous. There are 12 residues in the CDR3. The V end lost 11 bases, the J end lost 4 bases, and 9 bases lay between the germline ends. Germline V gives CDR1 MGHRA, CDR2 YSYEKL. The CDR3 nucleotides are TGCGCCCGTGGGGTAGGGGCCAACGTCCTGACTTTC. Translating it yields CARGVGANVLTF.

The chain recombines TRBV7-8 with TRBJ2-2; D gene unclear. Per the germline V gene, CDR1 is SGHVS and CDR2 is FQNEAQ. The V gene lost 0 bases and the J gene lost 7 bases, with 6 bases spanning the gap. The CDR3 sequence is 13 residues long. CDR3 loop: CASSLAYHGELFF. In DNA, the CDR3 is TGTGCCAGCAGCTTAGCGTATCACGGGGAGCTGTTTTTT.

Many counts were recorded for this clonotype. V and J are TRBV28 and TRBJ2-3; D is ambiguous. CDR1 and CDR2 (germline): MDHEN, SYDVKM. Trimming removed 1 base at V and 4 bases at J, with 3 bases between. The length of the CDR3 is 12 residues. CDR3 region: CASSLYADTQYF. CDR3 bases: TGTGCCAGCAGTTTATATGCAGATACGCAGTATTTT.

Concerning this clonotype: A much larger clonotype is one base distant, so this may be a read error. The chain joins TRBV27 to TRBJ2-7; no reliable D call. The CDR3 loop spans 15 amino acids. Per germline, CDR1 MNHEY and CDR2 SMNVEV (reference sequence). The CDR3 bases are TGTGTCAGCAGTACCGGGCCTCGAAGCTCCTACGAGCAGTACTTC. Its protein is CVSSTGPRSSYEQYF.

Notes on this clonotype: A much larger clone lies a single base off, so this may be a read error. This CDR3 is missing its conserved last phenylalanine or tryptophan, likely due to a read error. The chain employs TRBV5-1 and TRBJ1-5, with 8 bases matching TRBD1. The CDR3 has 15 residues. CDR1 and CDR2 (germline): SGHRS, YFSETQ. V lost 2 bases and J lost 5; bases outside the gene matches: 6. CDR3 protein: CASSFSGGRDQPQHS. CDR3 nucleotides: TGCGCCAGCAGCTTCTCAGGGGGCCGGGATCAGCCCCAGCATTCT.

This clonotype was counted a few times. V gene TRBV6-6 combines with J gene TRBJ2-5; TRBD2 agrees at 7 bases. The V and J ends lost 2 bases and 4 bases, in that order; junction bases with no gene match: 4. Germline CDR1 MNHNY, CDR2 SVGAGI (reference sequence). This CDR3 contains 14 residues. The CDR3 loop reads CASSYTGGGETQYF. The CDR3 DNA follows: TGTGCCAGCAGTTACACGGGCGGGGGAGAGACCCAGTACTTC.

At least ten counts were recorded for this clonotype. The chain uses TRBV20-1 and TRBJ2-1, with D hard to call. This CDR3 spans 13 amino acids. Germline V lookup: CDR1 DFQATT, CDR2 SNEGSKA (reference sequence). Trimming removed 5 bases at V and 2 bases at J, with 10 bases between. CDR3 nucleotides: TGCAGTGCTGCAAGGTACCCCTACAATGAGCAGTTCTTC. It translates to CSAARYPYNEQFF.

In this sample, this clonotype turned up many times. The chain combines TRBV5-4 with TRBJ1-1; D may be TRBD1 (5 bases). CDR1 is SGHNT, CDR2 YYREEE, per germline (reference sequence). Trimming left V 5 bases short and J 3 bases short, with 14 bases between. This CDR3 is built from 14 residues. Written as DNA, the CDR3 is TGTGCCAGCAGTCCGCAGGGTACCCACACTGAAGCTTTCTTT. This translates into CASSPQGTHTEAFF.

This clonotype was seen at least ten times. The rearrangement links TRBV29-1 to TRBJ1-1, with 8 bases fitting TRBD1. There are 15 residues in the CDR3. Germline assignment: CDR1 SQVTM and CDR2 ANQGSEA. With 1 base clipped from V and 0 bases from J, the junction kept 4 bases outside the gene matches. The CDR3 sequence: CSVEVRGRLNTEAFF. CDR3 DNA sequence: TGCAGCGTTGAAGTCAGGGGGCGCCTGAACACTGAAGCTTTCTTT.

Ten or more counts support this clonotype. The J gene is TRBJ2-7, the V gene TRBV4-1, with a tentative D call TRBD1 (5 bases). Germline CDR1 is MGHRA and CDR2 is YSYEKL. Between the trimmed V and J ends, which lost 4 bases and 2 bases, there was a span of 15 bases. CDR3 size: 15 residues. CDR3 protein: CASSLLLTVAYEQYF. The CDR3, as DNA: TGCGCCAGCAGCCTACTATTGACAGTTGCCTACGAGCAGTACTTC.

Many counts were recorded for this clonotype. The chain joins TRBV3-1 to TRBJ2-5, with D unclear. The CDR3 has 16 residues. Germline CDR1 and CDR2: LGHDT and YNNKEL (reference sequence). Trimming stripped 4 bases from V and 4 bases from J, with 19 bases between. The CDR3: CASSPGLTAGLETQYF. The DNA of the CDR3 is TGTGCCAGCAGCCCCGGCCTTACTGCCGGTTTAGAGACCCAGTACTTC.